Here is one T cell receptor beta chain with its context. Its antigen is still unknown. Assay used: immunoSEQ multiplex PCR; TCRdb lists only in-frame clones, some missing. This repertoire shows about 20,000 clones, around 80% found once; its top ten account for 25% to 35%. Systemic immunosuppression or a history of autoimmune disease excluded patients. The CDR3 sequence is 13 residues long. Trimming took off 2 bases at V and 1 base at J, with 8 bases between the two ends. CDR1 and CDR2 (germline): GTSNPN, SVGIG (reference sequence). The data originate from a study of OX40 agonist ivuxolimab in advanced cancers. About the research overall: Patients received intravenous ivuxolimab every 2 weeks at 0.01 to 10 mg/kg. Partial responses occurred in Three dose-escalation patients, one with hepatocellular carcinoma and two with cutaneous melanoma.

General observations from the study: The study observed clonal expansion of CD4+ and CD8+ blood T cells by week 6 at 0.1 to 3.0 mg/kg.

This TCR was sampled from an adult with an advanced solid tumor such as melanoma, head and neck, liver or kidney cancer. The V gene is TRBV30, the J gene TRBJ1-1; TRBD1 might be the D (5 bases). The input for sequencing was CD4+ or CD8+ T cells sorted from blood, taken in a trial of the OX40 agonist ivuxolimab. This chain's CDR3 is CAWSSTGNTEAFF. The CDR3 bases are TGTGCCTGGAGTTCAACAGGGAACACTGAAGCTTTCTTT.